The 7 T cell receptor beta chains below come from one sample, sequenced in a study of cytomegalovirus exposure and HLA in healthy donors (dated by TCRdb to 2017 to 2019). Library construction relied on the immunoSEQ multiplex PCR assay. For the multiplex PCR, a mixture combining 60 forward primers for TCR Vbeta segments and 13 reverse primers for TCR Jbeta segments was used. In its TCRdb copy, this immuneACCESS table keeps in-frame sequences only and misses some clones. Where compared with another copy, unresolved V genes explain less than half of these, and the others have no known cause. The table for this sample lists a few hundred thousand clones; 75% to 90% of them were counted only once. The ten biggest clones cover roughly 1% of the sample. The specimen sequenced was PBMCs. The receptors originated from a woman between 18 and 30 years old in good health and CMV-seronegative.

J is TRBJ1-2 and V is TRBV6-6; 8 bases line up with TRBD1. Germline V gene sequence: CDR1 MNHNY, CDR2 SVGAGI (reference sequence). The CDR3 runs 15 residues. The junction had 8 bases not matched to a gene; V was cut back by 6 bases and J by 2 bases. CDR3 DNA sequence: TGTGCCAGCAGATCAAAGACAGGGGCCAACTATGGCTACACCTTC. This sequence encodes CASRSKTGANYGYTF.

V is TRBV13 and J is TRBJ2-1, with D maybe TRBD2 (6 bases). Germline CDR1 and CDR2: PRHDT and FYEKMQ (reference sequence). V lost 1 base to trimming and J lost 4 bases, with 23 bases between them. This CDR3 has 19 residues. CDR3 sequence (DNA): TGTGCCAGCAGCTTAGTTGCGTGGACCGACTTGGAGGGGTACAATGAGCAGTTCTTC. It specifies CASSLVAWTDLEGYNEQFF.

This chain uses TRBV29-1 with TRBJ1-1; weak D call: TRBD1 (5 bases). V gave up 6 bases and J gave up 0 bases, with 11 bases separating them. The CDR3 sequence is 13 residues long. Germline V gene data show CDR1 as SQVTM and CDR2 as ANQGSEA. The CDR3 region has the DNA TGCAGCGTAGCGGGGCGGTTGAACACTGAAGCTTTCTTT. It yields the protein CSVAGRLNTEAFF.

The CDR3 nucleotides read TGTGCCAGCAGCCACTTGGACAGGGGGCGATTTAACTATGGCTACACCTTC. Translating it yields CASSHLDRGRFNYGYTF. The chain carries TRBV14 and TRBJ1-2, with 11 nucleotides matching TRBD1. Germline trimming cut 3 bases from V and 1 base from J; bases unmatched to any gene: 7. The CDR3 totals 17 residues. CDR1 SGHDN and CDR2 FVKESK come from the germline V gene.

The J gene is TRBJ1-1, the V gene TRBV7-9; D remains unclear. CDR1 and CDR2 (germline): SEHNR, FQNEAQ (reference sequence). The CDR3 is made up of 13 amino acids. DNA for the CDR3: TGTGCTTTACGCGGGCCTCAGAATACTGAAGCTTTCTTT. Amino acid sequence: CALRGPQNTEAFF.

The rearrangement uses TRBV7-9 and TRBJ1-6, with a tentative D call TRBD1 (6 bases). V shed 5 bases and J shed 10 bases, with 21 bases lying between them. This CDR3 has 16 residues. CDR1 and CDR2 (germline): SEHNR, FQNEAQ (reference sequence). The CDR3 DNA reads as TGTGCCAGCAGCCCCTCAGGGCAGGGGCCAGAATCACCCCTCCACTTT. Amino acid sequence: CASSPSGQGPESPLHF.

CDR3 region: CASSPRDSQETQYF. CDR3 in DNA: TGTGCCAGCAGTCCCCGGGACAGCCAAGAGACCCAGTACTTC. The J gene is TRBJ2-5, the V gene TRBV6-5; TRBD1 matches 7 bases. From germline, CDR1 is MNHEY and CDR2 SVGAGI. Trimming removed 5 bases from V and 1 base from J; junction bases left unmatched: 4. The CDR3 sequence is 14 residues long.